The clone carrying this T cell receptor beta chain was observed a few times. The sample comes from a study of cytomegalovirus exposure and HLA in healthy donors. Both 60 Vbeta primers and 13 Jbeta primers went into the PCR. The repertoire was sequenced with immunoSEQ multiplex PCR; TCRdb's copy has only in-frame clones and lacks some. This sample has roughly 98,000 clones; approximately 70% occur once, and the top ten carry under 3%. Specimen: PBMCs. The clonotype originates from a man aged 45-65 years in good health and CMV-seronegative.

CDR3 sequence: CASSLGQGVNTGELFF. The CDR3 region has the DNA TGTGCCAGCAGCTTAGGGCAGGGTGTGAACACCGGGGAGCTGTTTTTT. The V gene is TRBV11-2, the J gene TRBJ2-2, with D possibly TRBD1 on 5 matching bases. This CDR3 region has 16 residues. V dropped 1 base and J dropped 1 base, with 10 bases sitting between them. Germline lookup yields CDR1 SGHAT and CDR2 FQNNGV.